Listed here are 13 T cell receptor beta chains from one sample, sequenced in a study of blood T cell repertoires in COVID-19. The assay was immunoSEQ multiplex PCR, and TCRdb's table has in-frame clones only and misses some. The sample has 100,000 to 150,000 clones; about 88% are singletons. The sequenced sample was PBMCs or T cells enriched from blood (not recorded which). These receptor sequences come from a woman between 45 and 60 years old who had recovered from COVID-19.

The genes are TRBV15 and TRBJ2-5; no clear D. This CDR3 has 17 residues. V gave up 0 bases and J gave up 5 bases, with 19 bases separating them. Per the germline V gene, CDR1 is LNHNV and CDR2 is YYDKDF (reference sequence). CDR3 sequence: CATSRDYFPRSGETQYF. DNA for the CDR3: TGTGCCACCAGCAGAGATTACTTCCCCCGGTCCGGGGAGACCCAGTACTTC.

The CDR3 nucleotides are TGTGCCACCATGGCTAGCGGGGGTTATGAGCAGTTCTTC. Encoded protein: CATMASGGYEQFF. The chain has TRBV24-1 and TRBJ2-1, with 10 bases that match TRBD2. There are 13 residues in the CDR3. The germline V gene has CDR1 KGHDR and CDR2 SFDVKD. Trimming took 8 bases from V and 8 from J; bases not matched to a gene: 5.

This chain joins TRBV18 and TRBJ1-1; 9 bases fit TRBD1. Germline lookup yields CDR1 KGHSH and CDR2 LQKENI. The CDR3 is 19 amino acids. J was trimmed by 1 base and V by 3 bases; bases with no gene match: 15. Written as DNA, the CDR3 is TGTGCCAGCTCACCGCTCACCTCGGACAGGGGTAGAAGGAACACTGAAGCTTTCTTT. Its translation: CASSPLTSDRGRRNTEAFF.

The V gene is TRBV15, the J gene TRBJ2-7; TRBD2 matches 7 bases. The CDR3 is made up of 17 amino acids. The germline gives CDR1 LNHNV, CDR2 YYDKDF (reference sequence). The J segment lost 0 bases and the V segment lost 0 bases, leaving 8 bases of the junction unmatched. The CDR3 loop is CATSRDWGGRGSYEQYF. The CDR3 DNA is TGTGCCACCAGCAGAGATTGGGGGGGTAGAGGCTCCTACGAGCAGTACTTC. Full variable domain (rest looked up from reference TRBV15 and TRBJ2-7): DAMVIQNPRYQVTQFGKPVTLSCSQTLNHNVMYWYQQKSSQAPKLLFHYYDKDFNNEADTPDNFQSRRPNTSFCFLDIRSPGLGDTAMYLCATSRDWGGRGSYEQYFGPGTRLTVT.

The chain combines TRBV6-1 with TRBJ2-5; D might be TRBD2 (5 bases). V was trimmed by 1 base and J by 5 bases, leaving 11 bases between them. This CDR3 contains 14 residues. The germline gives CDR1 MNHNS, CDR2 SASEGT. The CDR3 DNA sequence: TGTGCCAGCAGTGAAGATCACCCGGGGGAGACCCAGTACTTC. Protein product: CASSEDHPGETQYF.

V usage is TRBV27 and J usage is TRBJ2-2, with 12 positions matching TRBD2. V dropped 4 bases and J dropped 6; count of bases not matched to a gene: 3. Germline lookup yields CDR1 MNHEY and CDR2 SMNVEV (reference sequence). The CDR3 extends over 15 amino acids. The CDR3 region has the DNA TGTGCCAGCAGTTCTTCTAGCGGGGGGGCCGGGGAGCTGTTTTTT. Residues: CASSSSSGGAGELFF.

This chain connects TRBV6-5 to TRBJ1-5, with D perhaps TRBD1 (5 bases). The V gene's germline CDR1 is MNHEY and CDR2 SVGAGI. The CDR3 contains 13 residues. V was pared by 2 bases and J by 4 bases, with 6 bases between. The chain's CDR3 is CASSYQGNQPQHF. The CDR3 DNA reads as TGTGCCAGCAGTTACCAGGGTAATCAGCCCCAGCATTTT.

The CDR3 bases are TGTGCCAGCAGCTTGGCCCCGCGCACCGGGGAGCTGTTTTTT. Its protein product is CASSLAPRTGELFF. The chain carries TRBV5-4 and TRBJ2-2; D gene uncertain. Germline V gives CDR1 SGHNT, CDR2 YYREEE (reference sequence). Trimming removed 0 bases from V and 4 bases from J, with 7 bases in between. The CDR3 length is 14 residues.

This clone was seen only once. V gene TRBV10-3 combines with J gene TRBJ2-5; D might be TRBD2 (6 bases). Trimming shortened V by 6 bases and J by 1 base, and 9 bases separated the two germline ends. The CDR3 runs 13 residues. CDR1 ENHRY and CDR2 SYGVKD come from the germline V gene. The CDR3 reads CAIRGGVQETQYF. The DNA for the CDR3 is TGTGCCATCAGGGGGGGAGTCCAAGAGACCCAGTACTTC.

This clone came up once. The chain employs TRBV30 and TRBJ2-1, with a weak D call TRBD1 (6 bases). V lost 8 bases to trimming and J lost 3 bases, with 14 bases between them. CDR1 GTSNPN and CDR2 SVGIG come from the germline V gene (reference sequence). The CDR3 totals 13 residues. The CDR3 DNA is TGTGCCGGGGAAAGGGACATCTACAATGAGCAGTTCTTC. Amino acids: CAGERDIYNEQFF.

CDR3 nucleotides: TGCGCCAGCAGCTTGGTGGGACAGCCAAGCTCTGGAAACACCATATATTTT. Protein product: CASSLVGQPSSGNTIYF. The V gene is TRBV5-1, the J gene TRBJ1-3, with TRBD1 matching 7 bases. The ends lost 0 bases at V and 0 bases at J; junction bases unmatched: 6. Germline V gene sequence: CDR1 SGHRS, CDR2 YFSETQ. CDR3 length: 17 amino acids. Full variable domain (rest looked up from reference TRBV5-1 and TRBJ1-3): KAGVTQTPRYLIKTRGQQVTLSCSPISGHRSVSWYQQTPGQGLQFLFEYFSETQRNKGNFPGRFSGRQFSNSRSEMNVSTLELGDSALYLCASSLVGQPSSGNTIYFGEGSWLTVV.

This clone was picked up one time. The genes are TRBV3-1 (or the pseudogene TRBV3-2) and TRBJ1-5; tentatively, D is TRBD1 (6 bases). V was shortened by 0 bases and J by 2 bases, with 11 bases between the two germline ends. CDR1 and CDR2 from the germline V gene are LGHDT and YNNKEL (reference sequence). CDR3 length: 16 residues. CDR3 coding DNA: TGTGCCAGCAGCCAAGATGGGGGGGCGGGCAATCAGCCCCAGCATTTT. Translating gives CASSQDGGAGNQPQHF.

The gene calls are TRBV12-3 or TRBV12-4 and TRBJ1-2; D remains unclear. This CDR3 has 13 residues. Trimming shortened V by 1 base and J by 8 bases, and 11 bases separated the two germline ends. CDR3 sequence: CASSLVALPGYTF. The CDR3 DNA is TGTGCCAGCAGTTTAGTAGCACTCCCCGGCTACACCTTC.